This paragraph reports one T cell receptor (beta chain). Its antigen is unidentified. Only in-frame clones appear in the TCRdb table, and some are missing; sequencing was by immunoSEQ multiplex PCR. The sample shows about 40,000 clones, around 75% of them seen only once. These data come from a study of PD-1 blockade in mismatch repair-deficient tumors. As for the study in general: All were previously treated, progressing patients with eleven to twelve mismatch repair-deficient cancer types. Regarding the study as a whole: Tumor-resident clones, often undetectable pretreatment in blood, expanded then contracted after pembrolizumab.

Germline V gene lookup returns CDR1 SGHAT and CDR2 FQNNGV. This CDR3 region has 18 residues. V was clipped by 0 bases and J by 0 bases, with 17 bases between them. TCRs were sequenced from a few patients responding to pembrolizumab. The origin of this receptor is an adult with mismatch repair-deficient cancer. Sequenced here: peripheral blood, sampled 4 weeks after starting pembrolizumab. The chain combines TRBV11-2 with TRBJ1-1; maybe TRBD1 (6 bases). DNA for the CDR3: TGTGCCAGCAGCTTAGATCGGCCAGGGGTCTTCATGAACACTGAAGCTTTCTTT. Protein sequence: CASSLDRPGVFMNTEAFF.